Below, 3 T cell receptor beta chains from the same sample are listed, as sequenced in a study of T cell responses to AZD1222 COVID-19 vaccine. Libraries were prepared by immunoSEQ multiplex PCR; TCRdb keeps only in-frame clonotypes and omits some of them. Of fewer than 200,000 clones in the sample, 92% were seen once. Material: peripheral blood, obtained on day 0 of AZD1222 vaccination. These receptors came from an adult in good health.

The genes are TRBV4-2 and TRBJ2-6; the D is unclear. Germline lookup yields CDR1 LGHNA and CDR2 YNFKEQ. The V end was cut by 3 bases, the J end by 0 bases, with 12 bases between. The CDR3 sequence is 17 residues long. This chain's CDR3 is CASSQARSLSGANVLTF. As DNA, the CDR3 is TGTGCCAGCAGCCAGGCTCGGTCACTCTCTGGGGCCAACGTCCTGACTTTC.

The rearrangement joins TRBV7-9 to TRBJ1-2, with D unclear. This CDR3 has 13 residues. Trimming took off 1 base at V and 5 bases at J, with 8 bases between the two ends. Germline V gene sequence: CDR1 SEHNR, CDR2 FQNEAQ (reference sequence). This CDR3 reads CASSLEERYGYTF. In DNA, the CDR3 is TGTGCCAGCAGCTTAGAGGAGAGATATGGCTACACCTTC.

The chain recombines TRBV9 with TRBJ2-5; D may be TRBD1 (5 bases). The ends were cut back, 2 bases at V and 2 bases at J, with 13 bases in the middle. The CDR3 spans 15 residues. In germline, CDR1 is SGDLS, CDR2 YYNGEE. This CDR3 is CASSVTGIPQETQYF. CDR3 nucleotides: TGTGCCAGCAGCGTTACAGGAATACCACAAGAGACCCAGTACTTC.